This T cell receptor beta chain is drawn from a study of vaccination and CD4 T cells after COVID-19. Specified treatment: 10-day PBMC culture with coronavirus spike peptide pools or control peptides (ViraFEST assay). TCR sequencing followed the expansion of antigen-specific T cells with peptide pools in ViraFEST. PCR-confirmed positives ranged from March to December 2020, preceding US Alpha, Beta and Delta variants. PBMCs were cultured at fewer than 2.5 million per well with roughly 9.7 IU/ml IL-2 and roughly 10 ug/ml peptide pools. Investigators isolated CD4+ T cells by negative selection after 10 days of culture. Trimming shortened V by 5 bases and J by 3 bases, and 13 bases separated the two germline ends. The CDR3 has 14 residues. Germline CDR1 and CDR2: MGHRA and YSYEKL. Cultured CD4+ T cell DNA underwent sequencing with the Oncomine TCR Beta short-read assay. TCRdb analysed the PCR reads with MiXCR anew, one entry per CDR3 protein. The sample records more than 15,000 distinct CDR3 sequences, about 46% being singletons.

A word on this clonotype: What it binds is unknown.

The chain recombines TRBV4-1 with TRBJ2-5; D possibly uses TRBD1 or TRBD2 (5 bases each). The receptor comes from a human donor who had recovered from COVID-19. This material consisted of CD4+ T cells from blood, cultured in vitro, taken before SARS-CoV-2 vaccination. This chain's CDR3 is CASSAPGRKETQYF. The CDR3 bases are TGCGCCAGCAGCGCTCCGGGACGAAAAGAGACCCAGTACTTC.